This T cell receptor beta chain was identified in a study of blood T cell repertoires in COVID-19. Study-level information: Italy, Spain and the United States were the sources of the convalescent and acute COVID-19 samples.

The CDR3 spans 16 residues. V was clipped by 2 bases and J by 0 bases; unmatched bases: 7. Germline lookup yields CDR1 SNHLY and CDR2 FYNNEI. Sequencing was performed with immunoSEQ multiplex PCR; in TCRdb, only in-frame clones are kept and a portion is missing. The table lists fewer than 300,000 clones, under 90% of them singletons. This chain links TRBV2 with TRBJ2-7, with 7 nucleotides matching TRBD2. The TCR sequence derives from a woman younger than 30 with acute or convalescent COVID-19. Source material: peripheral blood. The CDR3 nucleotides read TGTGCCAGCAGTGAAACTCGGCGGGAGACCTCCTACGAGCAGTACTTC. It is translated as CASSETRRETSYEQYF.